This entry lists 30 T cell receptor beta chains sequenced from one sample in a study of PD-1 blockade in classical Hodgkin lymphoma. The assay was immunoSEQ multiplex PCR, and TCRdb's table has in-frame clones only and misses some. The data contain around 5,000 clones, roughly 63% of them singletons. Brentuximab vedotin exposure varied, and every patient relapsed after autologous stem cell transplantation. The sample in question was peripheral blood mononuclear cells (PBMCs), obtained at baseline. The receptors originated from a human donor with classical Hodgkin lymphoma.

The chain has TRBV5-1 and TRBJ2-7, with 12 bases aligning to TRBD2. Germline-derived CDR1 and CDR2 are SGHRS and YFSETQ. Losses at the gene ends were 3 bases for V and 1 base for J; bases not matched to a gene: 8. The CDR3 has 17 amino acids. CDR3: CASSSGSGLAGSYEQYF. DNA for the CDR3: TGCGCCAGCAGCTCGGGATCGGGACTAGCGGGTTCCTACGAGCAGTACTTC. Full variable domain (outside the CDR3, taken from reference TRBV5-1 and TRBJ2-7): KAGVTQTPRYLIKTRGQQVTLSCSPISGHRSVSWYQQTPGQGLQFLFEYFSETQRNKGNFPGRFSGRQFSNSRSEMNVSTLELGDSALYLCASSSGSGLAGSYEQYFGPGTRLTVT.

The J gene is TRBJ2-7, the V gene TRBV6-6; D is unclear. The CDR3 consists of 13 residues. Trimming took 6 bases from V and 3 from J, leaving 12 bases between them. Germline V gene sequence: CDR1 MNHNY, CDR2 SVGAGI (reference sequence). CDR3 nucleotides: TGTGCCAGCAGAACACCTCAAAACTACGAGCAGTACTTC. Its translation: CASRTPQNYEQYF.

The chain uses TRBV4-3 and TRBJ2-3; 12 positions agree with TRBD2. The CDR3 length is 19 residues. V lost 0 bases to trimming and J lost 2 bases; unmatched junction nucleotides: 9. CDR1 is LGHNA, CDR2 YSLEER, per germline. The CDR3 protein is CASSQDFASGGAHTDTQYF. The CDR3 DNA follows: TGCGCCAGCAGCCAAGATTTCGCTAGCGGGGGGGCACACACAGATACGCAGTATTTT.

There are a few counts of this clone. This chain uses TRBV28 with TRBJ2-1, with D perhaps TRBD1 or TRBD2 (5 bases each). Germline V gene sequence: CDR1 MDHEN, CDR2 SYDVKM. V was pared by 5 bases and J by 3 bases, with 20 bases between. The CDR3 contains 17 residues. The CDR3 loop is CASSPERTGGGYNEQFF. In DNA, the CDR3 is TGTGCCAGCAGTCCAGAAAGAACCGGTGGGGGCTACAATGAGCAGTTCTTC.

This clone came up a few times. The chain employs TRBV30 and TRBJ1-1; D ambiguous. CDR3 size: 13 residues. Germline V lookup: CDR1 GTSNPN, CDR2 SVGIG (reference sequence). Trimming cost V 3 bases and J 11 bases, with 19 bases left between them. DNA of the CDR3: TGTGCCTGGAGACTTAATCAGGTCGTTCGGGCTTTCTTT. It yields the protein CAWRLNQVVRAFF.

The chain is built from TRBV19 and TRBJ1-1, with 7 bases matching TRBD1. This CDR3 region has 13 residues. Germline V CDR1 and CDR2: LNHDA, SQIVND (reference sequence). The trim removed 3 bases at V and 7 bases at J, leaving 5 bases unmatched. The CDR3 reads CASSMRGLNEAFF. In DNA form, the CDR3 reads TGTGCCAGTAGTATGAGGGGGCTTAATGAAGCTTTCTTT.

The V call is TRBV5-4, the J call TRBJ1-2; TRBD1 aligns across 11 bases. From germline, CDR1 is SGHNT and CDR2 YYREEE (reference sequence). The trim removed 4 bases at V and 7 bases at J, leaving 12 bases unmatched. The CDR3 length is 16 residues. CDR3 residues: CASSLWRTGGLSGYTF. The CDR3 coding sequence is TGTGCCAGCAGCCTTTGGAGGACAGGGGGCTTGAGTGGCTACACCTTC.

The rearrangement joins TRBV5-1 to TRBJ1-2, with 8 bases aligning to TRBD1. Trimming cost V 0 bases and J 3 bases; bases outside gene matches: 4. The CDR3 is 15 amino acids. Germline V gene lookup returns CDR1 SGHRS and CDR2 YFSETQ. DNA of the CDR3: TGCGCCAGCAGCTTGGAGGCAGGGGGCTACTATGGCTACACCTTC. It encodes CASSLEAGGYYGYTF.

This clone was counted a few times. The chain has TRBV7-2 and TRBJ2-7, with D perhaps TRBD1 (6 bases). This CDR3 spans 15 amino acids. V lost 3 bases and J lost 2, with 14 bases in between. Germline-derived CDR1 and CDR2 are SGHTA and FQGNSA. The CDR3 loop is CASSFGQLPTYEQYF. CDR3 in DNA: TGTGCCAGCAGCTTTGGACAGCTGCCTACCTACGAGCAGTACTTC.

This clone ranks as medium-sized. The chain employs TRBV6-6 and TRBJ2-7; TRBD2 matches 12 bases. CDR3 length equals 16 residues. Germline values: CDR1 MNHNY, CDR2 SVGAGI (reference sequence). After removal of 8 bases from V and 1 base from J, the junction contained 9 bases not matched to a gene. The CDR3 loop is CASEGTSGGQSYEQYF. CDR3 in DNA: TGTGCCAGCGAGGGTACTAGCGGGGGGCAATCCTACGAGCAGTACTTC.

V is TRBV7-9 and J is TRBJ1-2; 7 bases are shared with TRBD1. Unmatched junction bases numbered 11, after V lost 5 bases and J lost 8 bases. CDR1 is SEHNR, CDR2 FQNEAQ, per germline (reference sequence). This CDR3 has 14 residues. CDR3 protein: CASSLPTGRGGYTF. In DNA form, the CDR3 reads TGTGCCAGCAGCCTACCGACAGGGAGGGGAGGCTACACCTTC.

This rearrangement joins TRBV28 to TRBJ2-7, with 8 bases lining up with TRBD1. The length of the CDR3 is 13 residues. Looked up from germline, CDR1 is MDHEN and CDR2 is SYDVKM. The V gene end was trimmed by 6 bases and the J gene end by 6 bases; junction bases not matched to a gene: 7. CDR3 sequence reads: CASRRDRGAEQYF. CDR3 DNA: TGTGCCAGCAGACGCGACAGGGGAGCCGAGCAGTACTTC.

CDR3 bases: TGTGCCAGCAGCTTGAGGGTTTACACTGAAGCTTTCTTT. It yields the protein CASSLRVYTEAFF. The V gene is TRBV5-5, the J gene TRBJ1-1; D gene uncertain. The CDR3 sequence is 13 residues long. Trimming took 1 base from V and 3 from J, leaving 7 bases between them. The germline V gene encodes CDR1 SGHKS and CDR2 YYEKEE (reference sequence).

The genes are TRBV5-6 and TRBJ2-1, with D possibly being TRBD1 or TRBD2 (5 bases each). Trimming shortened V by 5 bases and J by 4 bases, and 13 bases separated the two germline ends. This CDR3 is 14 amino acids long. Germline V gene data show CDR1 as SGHDT and CDR2 as YYEEEE. DNA of the CDR3: TGTGCCAGCAGGAGGGGTTTGGGGTACAATGAGCAGTTCTTC. It encodes CASRRGLGYNEQFF.

Only a few counts were recorded for this clone. This rearrangement joins TRBV7-3 to TRBJ2-7; D may be TRBD2 (5 bases). Germline V gives CDR1 SGHTA, CDR2 FQGTGA. Trimming removed 8 bases at V and 0 bases at J, with 11 bases between. This CDR3 is built from 13 residues. The DNA of the CDR3 is TGTGCCAGCGCGGGTGGGAGCTCCTACGAGCAGTACTTC. Protein product: CASAGGSSYEQYF.

The CDR3 bases are TGCGCCAGCAGCCAAGATAGGCGGGGTCCCTACAATGAGCAGTTCTTC. It encodes CASSQDRRGPYNEQFF. The rearrangement links TRBV4-3 to TRBJ2-1; TRBD2 is a possible D gene (6 bases). Trimming stripped 0 bases from V and 2 bases from J, with 11 bases between. The CDR3 covers 16 residues. The germline V gene encodes CDR1 LGHNA and CDR2 YSLEER.

This chain connects TRBV6-5 to TRBJ1-1, with 9 bases fitting TRBD1. The length of the CDR3 is 13 residues. Germline CDR1 reads MNHEY; CDR2 reads SVGAGI. J lost 4 bases, V lost 5 bases, and 2 bases had no gene match. The CDR3 DNA reads TGTGCCAGCAGTCGACAGGGGGGCACTGAAGCTTTCTTT. Protein: CASSRQGGTEAFF.

The J gene is TRBJ2-1, the V gene TRBV30; no firm D call. The CDR3 is 14 residues long. The V and J ends lost 0 bases and 7 bases respectively, with 13 bases between them. CDR1 and CDR2 (germline): GTSNPN, SVGIG (reference sequence). The CDR3 bases are TGTGCCTGGAGTGTATATCCCTTTCTAAATGAGCAGTTCTTC. Translation: CAWSVYPFLNEQFF.

CDR3 region: CASSPGSNEVDTQYF. The CDR3 DNA is TGTGCCAGCTCACCGGGTAGCAACGAGGTAGATACGCAGTATTTT. The V gene is TRBV18, the J gene TRBJ2-3, with D unclear. V gave up 3 bases and J gave up 5 bases, with 15 bases separating them. CDR1 is KGHSH and CDR2 is LQKENI in the germline V gene. The CDR3 consists of 15 residues.

The rearrangement links TRBV5-4 to TRBJ2-5; D gene unclear. CDR1 and CDR2 from the germline V gene are SGHNT and YYREEE (reference sequence). The germline V and J ends were trimmed by 0 bases and 4 bases, with 10 bases remaining between them. CDR3 length equals 14 residues. In DNA, the CDR3 is TGTGCCAGCAGCTTGGATCTGGGCGGAGAGACCCAGTACTTC. It translates to CASSLDLGGETQYF.

The rearrangement links TRBV19 to TRBJ1-1; D is ambiguous. The germline CDR1 and CDR2 sequences are LNHDA and SQIVND (reference sequence). V was pared by 4 bases and J by 1 base, with 4 bases between. CDR3 length equals 12 residues. In DNA, the CDR3 is TGTGCCAGTAGTAGGACGAACACTGAAGCTTTCTTT. This translates into CASSRTNTEAFF. The whole variable domain, filled in from reference TRBV19 and TRBJ1-1, reads DGGITQSPKYLFRKEGQNVTLSCEQNLNHDAMYWYRQDPGQGLRLIYYSQIVNDFQKGDIAEGYSVSREKKESFPLTVTSAQKNPTAFYLCASSRTNTEAFFGQGTRLTVV.

A few counts support this clone. The chain is built from TRBV5-1 and TRBJ1-2; D might be TRBD1 (5 bases). V dropped 4 bases and J dropped 0 bases, with 13 bases sitting between them. Germline CDR1 is SGHRS and CDR2 is YFSETQ. This CDR3 contains 15 residues. CDR3 bases: TGCGCCAGCAGCGGACCGGGACGGACTAACTATGGCTACACCTTC. Its protein is CASSGPGRTNYGYTF.

The chain links TRBV6-1 to TRBJ2-5; 8 nucleotides line up with TRBD1. Losses at the gene ends were 5 bases for V and 4 bases for J; bases not matched to a gene: 3. This CDR3 has 13 residues. Germline-derived CDR1 and CDR2 are MNHNS and SASEGT. CDR3 loop: CASSLDRGETQYF. CDR3 sequence (DNA): TGTGCCAGCAGTCTAGACAGGGGAGAGACCCAGTACTTC.

The chain uses TRBV15 and TRBJ1-4; the D gene is possibly TRBD1 (5 bases). Germline V gene lookup returns CDR1 LNHNV and CDR2 YYDKDF (reference sequence). The CDR3 totals 15 residues. Trimming took 2 bases from V and 6 from J, leaving 13 bases between them. CDR3 bases: TGTGCCACCAGCAGAACCGGGACCTTATATGAAAAACTGTTTTTT. Protein sequence: CATSRTGTLYEKLFF.

The chain is built from TRBV28 and TRBJ2-2; D unresolved. The germline CDR1 and CDR2 sequences are MDHEN and SYDVKM. Trimming removed 2 bases at V and 5 bases at J, with 6 bases between. This CDR3 has 13 amino acids. DNA of the CDR3: TGTGCCAGCAGTTTAGATCCGACCGGGGAGCTGTTTTTT. Translation gives CASSLDPTGELFF.

In this sample, this clone turned up once. The chain is built from TRBV7-8 and TRBJ2-7; D is undetermined. The germline gives CDR1 SGHVS, CDR2 FQNEAQ. There are 11 residues in the CDR3. The V and J ends lost 4 bases and 3 bases respectively, with 4 bases between them. CDR3 loop: CASSYRYEQYF. The CDR3 region has the DNA TGTGCCAGCAGCTATCGCTACGAGCAGTACTTC.

There are a few counts of this clone. This rearrangement joins TRBV7-9 to TRBJ2-5, with a tentative D call TRBD1 (5 bases). Germline V lookup: CDR1 SEHNR, CDR2 FQNEAQ (reference sequence). The CDR3 runs to 13 residues. V was shortened by 7 bases and J by 2 bases, with 11 bases between the two germline ends. CDR3 bases: TGTGCCAGCATCCCGTCAGGGCAAGAGACCCAGTACTTC. This encodes CASIPSGQETQYF. The variable domain in full, completed from reference TRBV7-9 and TRBJ2-5, reads DTGVSQNPRHKITKRGQNVTFRCDPISEHNRLYWYRQTLGQGPEFLTYFQNEAQLEKSRLLSDRFSAERPKGSFSTLEIQRTEQGDSAMYLCASIPSGQETQYFGPGTRLLVL.

The chain employs TRBV2 and TRBJ1-5; no definite D call. Trimming took 1 base from V and 5 from J, leaving 12 bases between them. Germline CDR1 and CDR2: SNHLY and FYNNEI. The CDR3 is 15 amino acids. CDR3 sequence: CASSEEMVADQPQHF. CDR3 in DNA: TGTGCCAGCAGTGAAGAGATGGTTGCGGATCAGCCCCAGCATTTT.

The chain uses TRBV6-1 and TRBJ1-2; the D is unclear. V lost 6 bases, J lost 1 base, and 9 bases lay in between. There are 13 residues in the CDR3. The germline CDR1 and CDR2 sequences are MNHNS and SASEGT. Written as DNA, the CDR3 is TGTGCCAGCAGCGCCGGGGATAACTATGGCTACACCTTC. It yields the protein CASSAGDNYGYTF.

The chain recombines TRBV29-1 with TRBJ1-5; 9 bases agree with TRBD1. The CDR3 totals 14 residues. After removal of 0 bases from V and 4 bases from J, the junction contained 1 base not matched to a gene. Germline values: CDR1 SQVTM, CDR2 ANQGSEA. The CDR3 nucleotides read TGCAGCGTTGAAGAGACAGGGGGAAATCAGCCCCAGCATTTT. Protein: CSVEETGGNQPQHF.